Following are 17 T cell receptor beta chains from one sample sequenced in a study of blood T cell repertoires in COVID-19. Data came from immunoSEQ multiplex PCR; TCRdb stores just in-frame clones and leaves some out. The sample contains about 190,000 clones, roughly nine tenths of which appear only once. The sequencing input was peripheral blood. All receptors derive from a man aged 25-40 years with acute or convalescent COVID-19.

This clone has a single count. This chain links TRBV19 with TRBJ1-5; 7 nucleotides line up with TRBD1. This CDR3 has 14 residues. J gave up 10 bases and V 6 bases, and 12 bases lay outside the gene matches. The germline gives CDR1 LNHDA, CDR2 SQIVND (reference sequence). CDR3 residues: CASSGDRVSEPQHF. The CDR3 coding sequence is TGTGCCAGTAGCGGTGACAGGGTGAGTGAACCCCAGCATTTT.

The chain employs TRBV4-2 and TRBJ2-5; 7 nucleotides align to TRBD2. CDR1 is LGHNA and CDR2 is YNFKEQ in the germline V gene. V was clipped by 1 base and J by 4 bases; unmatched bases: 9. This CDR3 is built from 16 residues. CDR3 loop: CASSQAWEGYRETQYF. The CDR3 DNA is TGTGCCAGCAGCCAAGCTTGGGAGGGATACAGAGAGACCCAGTACTTC.

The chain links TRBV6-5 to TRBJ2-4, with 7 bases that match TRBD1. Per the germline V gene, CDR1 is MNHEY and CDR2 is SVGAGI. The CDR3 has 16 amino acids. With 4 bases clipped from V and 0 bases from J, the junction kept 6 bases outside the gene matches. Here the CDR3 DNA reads TGTGCCAGCAGTTTGGACAGGCTTCTAGCCAAAAACATTCAGTACTTC. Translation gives CASSLDRLLAKNIQYF.

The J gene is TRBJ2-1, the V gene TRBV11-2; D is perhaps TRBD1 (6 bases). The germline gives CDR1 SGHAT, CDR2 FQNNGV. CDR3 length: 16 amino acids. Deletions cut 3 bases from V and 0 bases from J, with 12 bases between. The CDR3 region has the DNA TGTGCCAGCAGCTTCCACTTAGGGGGCTCCTACAATGAGCAGTTCTTC. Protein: CASSFHLGGSYNEQFF.

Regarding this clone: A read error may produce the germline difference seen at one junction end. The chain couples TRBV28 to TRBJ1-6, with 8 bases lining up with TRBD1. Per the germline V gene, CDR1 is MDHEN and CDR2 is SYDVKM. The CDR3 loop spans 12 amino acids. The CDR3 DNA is TGTGCCAGCAGACTACAGGGACAGGATCATAATTTT. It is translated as CASRLQGQDHNF. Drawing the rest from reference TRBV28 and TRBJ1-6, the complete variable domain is DVKVTQSSRYLVKRTGEKVFLECVQDMDHENMFWYRQDPGLGLRLIYFSYDVKMKEKGDIPEGYSVSREKKERFSLILESASTNQTSMYLCASRLQGQDHNFGNGTRLTVT.

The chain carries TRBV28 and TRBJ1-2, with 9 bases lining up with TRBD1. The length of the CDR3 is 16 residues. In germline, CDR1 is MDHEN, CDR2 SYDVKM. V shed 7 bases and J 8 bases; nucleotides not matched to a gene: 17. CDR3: CASTPREGQGNRGYTF. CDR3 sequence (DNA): TGTGCCAGCACCCCCAGGGAGGGACAGGGAAATCGGGGCTACACCTTC.

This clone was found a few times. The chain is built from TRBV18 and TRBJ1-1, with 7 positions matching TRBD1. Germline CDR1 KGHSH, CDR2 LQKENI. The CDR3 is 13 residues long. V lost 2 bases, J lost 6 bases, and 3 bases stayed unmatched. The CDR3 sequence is CASSPTGAPEAFF. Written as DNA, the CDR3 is TGTGCCAGCTCACCAACAGGGGCGCCTGAAGCTTTCTTT.

The CDR3 DNA reads TGTGCCAGCTCAAAAGGGACAGGGGGATCTGAAGCTTTCTTT. It encodes CASSKGTGGSEAFF. The V and J genes are TRBV18 and TRBJ1-1, with TRBD1 matching over 11 bases. Germline loops: CDR1 KGHSH, CDR2 LQKENI. V lost 5 bases and J lost 6; bases outside the gene matches: 5. The CDR3 is 14 amino acids.

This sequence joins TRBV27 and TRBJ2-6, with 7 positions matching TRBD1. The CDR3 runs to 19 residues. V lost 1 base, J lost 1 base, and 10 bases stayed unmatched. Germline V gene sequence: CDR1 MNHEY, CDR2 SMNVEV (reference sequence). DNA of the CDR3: TGTGCCAGCAGTTTATTGGGACAGAAAATTTGGTCTGGGGCCAACGTCCTGACTTTC. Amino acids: CASSLLGQKIWSGANVLTF.

CDR3 amino acids: CASSQGDVVETQYF. The CDR3, as DNA: TGCGCCAGCAGCCAGGGGGATGTTGTCGAGACCCAGTACTTC. J is TRBJ2-5 and V is TRBV5-1; TRBD1 matches at 7 bases. V dropped 4 bases and J dropped 5; count of bases not matched to a gene: 8. The germline gives CDR1 SGHRS, CDR2 YFSETQ. CDR3 length: 14 amino acids. Looking up the rest from reference TRBV5-1 and TRBJ2-5 gives the full variable domain: KAGVTQTPRYLIKTRGQQVTLSCSPISGHRSVSWYQQTPGQGLQFLFEYFSETQRNKGNFPGRFSGRQFSNSRSEMNVSTLELGDSALYLCASSQGDVVETQYFGPGTRLLVL.

In nucleotides, the CDR3 is TGTGCCAGCAGTATGAGCGGCCCAGAGACCCAGTACTTC. It encodes CASSMSGPETQYF. The gene calls are TRBV6-5 and TRBJ2-5, with D maybe TRBD2 (5 bases). This CDR3 comprises 13 residues. The V end lost 5 bases, the J end lost 4 bases, and 11 bases lay between the germline ends. Germline loops: CDR1 MNHEY, CDR2 SVGAGI.

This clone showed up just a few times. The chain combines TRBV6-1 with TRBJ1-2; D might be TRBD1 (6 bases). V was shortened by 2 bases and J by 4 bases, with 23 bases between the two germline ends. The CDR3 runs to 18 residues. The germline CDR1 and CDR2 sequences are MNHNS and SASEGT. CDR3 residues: CASSESGGGPRTTYGYTF. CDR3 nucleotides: TGTGCCAGCAGTGAATCGGGGGGGGGCCCGAGAACTACCTATGGCTACACCTTC.

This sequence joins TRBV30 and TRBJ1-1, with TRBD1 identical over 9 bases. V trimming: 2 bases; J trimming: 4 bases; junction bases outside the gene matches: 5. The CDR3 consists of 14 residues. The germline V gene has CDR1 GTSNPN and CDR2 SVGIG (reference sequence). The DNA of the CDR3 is TGTGCCTGGAGTCGAGGACAGGGGTCCACTGAAGCTTTCTTT. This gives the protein CAWSRGQGSTEAFF.

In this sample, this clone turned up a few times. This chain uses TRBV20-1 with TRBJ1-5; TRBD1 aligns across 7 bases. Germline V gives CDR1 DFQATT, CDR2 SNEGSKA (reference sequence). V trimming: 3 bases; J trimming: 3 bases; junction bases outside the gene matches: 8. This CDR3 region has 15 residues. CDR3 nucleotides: TGCAGTGCTAGTAGGGCTGACAGGGACAATCAGCCCCAGCATTTT. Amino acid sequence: CSASRADRDNQPQHF.

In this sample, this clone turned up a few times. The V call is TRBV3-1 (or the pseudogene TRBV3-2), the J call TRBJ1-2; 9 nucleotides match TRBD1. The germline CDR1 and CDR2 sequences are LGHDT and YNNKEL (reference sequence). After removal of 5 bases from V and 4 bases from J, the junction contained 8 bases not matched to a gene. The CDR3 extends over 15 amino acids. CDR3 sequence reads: CASSSYRGHRYGYTF. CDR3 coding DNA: TGTGCCAGCAGCTCCTACAGGGGGCATCGCTATGGCTACACCTTC.

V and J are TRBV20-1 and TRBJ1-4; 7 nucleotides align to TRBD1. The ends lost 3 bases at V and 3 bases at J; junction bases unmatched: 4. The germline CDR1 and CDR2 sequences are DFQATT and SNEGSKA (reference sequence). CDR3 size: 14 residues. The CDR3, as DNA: TGCAGTGCTAGTCCCGGGACAGCTAATGAAAAACTGTTTTTT. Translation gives CSASPGTANEKLFF.

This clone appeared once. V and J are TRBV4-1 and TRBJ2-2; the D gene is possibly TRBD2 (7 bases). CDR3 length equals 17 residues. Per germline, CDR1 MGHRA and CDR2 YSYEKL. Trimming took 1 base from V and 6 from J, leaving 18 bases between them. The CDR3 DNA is TGCGCCAGCAGCCAAGGGGGGTTCGGCGGGGGCTCCGGGGAGCTGTTTTTT. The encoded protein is CASSQGGFGGGSGELFF.